This TCR beta chain was recorded in a study of T-cell reconstitution after alpha-beta-depleted transplantation in children. Construction of the TCRbeta library involved unique molecular identifiers. In TCRdb, the PCR reads were re-called with MiXCR into one record per CDR3 protein. The data contain a few hundred thousand distinct CDR3 sequences, approximately 10% of them singletons. In the case of this clonotype: An end of the junction differs from the germline gene, which may be a read error.

Germline CDR1 reads ENHRY; CDR2 reads SYGVKD. The CDR3 consists of 15 residues. The V call is TRBV10-3, the J call TRBJ1-3; D is ambiguous. The source material was PBMCs from the stem cell graft donor, sampled from the stem cell graft. This TCR derives from a human donor who donated a stem cell graft to a child with acute lymphoblastic leukemia. CDR3 DNA: TGTGCCACCACCCCGAAAGGTAACTCTGGAAACGCCATATATTTT. As protein: CATTPKGNSGNAIYF.